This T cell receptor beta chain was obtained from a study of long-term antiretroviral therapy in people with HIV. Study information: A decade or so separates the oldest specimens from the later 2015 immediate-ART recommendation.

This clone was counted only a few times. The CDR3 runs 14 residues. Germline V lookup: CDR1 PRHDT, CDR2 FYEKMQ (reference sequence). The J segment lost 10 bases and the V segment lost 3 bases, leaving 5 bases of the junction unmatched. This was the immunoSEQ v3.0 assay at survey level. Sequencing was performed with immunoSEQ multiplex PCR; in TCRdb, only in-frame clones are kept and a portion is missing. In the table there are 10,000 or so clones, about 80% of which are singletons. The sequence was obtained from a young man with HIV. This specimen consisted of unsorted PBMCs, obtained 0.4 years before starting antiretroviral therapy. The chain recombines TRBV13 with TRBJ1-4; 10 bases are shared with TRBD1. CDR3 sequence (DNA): TGTGCCAGCAGCTTGGCGACAGGGGGCGGAAAACTGTTTTTT. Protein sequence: CASSLATGGGKLFF. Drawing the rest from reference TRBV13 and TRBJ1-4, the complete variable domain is AAGVIQSPRHLIKEKRETATLKCYPIPRHDTVYWYQQGPGQDPQFLISFYEKMQSDKGSIPDRFSAQQFSDYHSELNMSSLELGDSALYFCASSLATGGGKLFFGSGTQLSVL.